Below are 27 T cell receptor beta chains sequenced from a single sample in a study of blood T cell repertoires in COVID-19. Here immunoSEQ multiplex PCR was the method, and the copy in TCRdb shows in-frame clones only, minus some. The sample includes under 80,000 clones, around 85% of them seen just once. Sequenced material: peripheral blood. The receptors shown here come from a man older than 75 in a cohort sampled during active COVID-19.

J is TRBJ1-1 and V is TRBV5-1, with 9 bases matching TRBD1. Germline CDR1 and CDR2: SGHRS and YFSETQ. The CDR3 totals 13 residues. With V trimmed by 6 bases and J by 4 bases, 4 bases remained unmatched. CDR3 coding DNA: TGCGCCAGCACCACAGGGGGCCTCACTGAAGCTTTCTTT. Translation: CASTTGGLTEAFF.

This chain links TRBV5-8 with TRBJ2-1; TRBD2 agrees at 8 bases. The J segment lost 4 bases and the V segment lost 3 bases, leaving 9 bases of the junction unmatched. This CDR3 has 16 amino acids. Germline V lookup: CDR1 SGHTS, CDR2 YDEGEE. The CDR3 region has the DNA TGTGCCAGCAGCTCGGGAGTAGCGGGGCCTTACAATGAGCAGTTCTTC. As protein: CASSSGVAGPYNEQFF.

This clone has more than one count but fewer than ten. This rearrangement joins TRBV28 to TRBJ2-7; D may be TRBD2 (5 bases). The CDR3 consists of 13 residues. V was shortened by 4 bases and J by 4 bases, with 11 bases between the two germline ends. Germline CDR1 MDHEN, CDR2 SYDVKM. CDR3 sequence reads: CASSSTEGYEQYV. CDR3 sequence (DNA): TGTGCCAGCAGTTCTACCGAGGGATACGAGCAGTACGTC.

V gene TRBV3-1 (or the pseudogene TRBV3-2) combines with J gene TRBJ2-1; TRBD1 matches 10 bases. Per the germline V gene, CDR1 is LGHDT and CDR2 is YNNKEL (reference sequence). The CDR3 is 15 amino acids. V trimming: 4 bases; J trimming: 12 bases; junction bases outside the gene matches: 12. The CDR3 nucleotides read TGTGCCAGCAGCCCAGGGGACAGGGGCCTACTGTTGCAGTTCTTC. The encoded protein is CASSPGDRGLLLQFF.

The chain has TRBV11-3 and TRBJ2-7; D possibly corresponds to TRBD2 (5 bases). The V end was cut by 3 bases, the J end by 5 bases, with 26 bases between. CDR1 is SGHNT, CDR2 YENEEA, per germline. The CDR3 is 18 residues long. The CDR3 sequence is CASSFTRGSLSLPHEQYV. Written as DNA, the CDR3 is TGTGCCAGCAGCTTTACCCGTGGGAGTTTAAGTCTTCCTCACGAGCAGTACGTC.

The rearrangement links TRBV11-2 to TRBJ2-2; D possibly corresponds to TRBD2 (6 bases). In germline, CDR1 is SGHAT, CDR2 FQNNGV. Trimming shortened V by 6 bases and J by 7 bases, and 21 bases separated the two germline ends. CDR3 length equals 16 residues. The CDR3 bases are TGTGCCAGCAGGTTGTTCGGGACTCTCGATAGCGGGGAGCTGTTTTTT. This encodes CASRLFGTLDSGELFF. Drawing the rest from reference TRBV11-2 and TRBJ2-2, the complete variable domain is EAGVAQSPRYKIIEKRQSVAFWCNPISGHATLYWYQQILGQGPKLLIQFQNNGVVDDSQLPKDRFSAERLKGVDSTLKIQPAKLEDSAVYLCASRLFGTLDSGELFFGEGSRLTVL.

The rearrangement uses TRBV12-3 or TRBV12-4 and TRBJ2-2; no clear D. V was cut by 5 bases and J by 7 bases, with 11 bases left in between. CDR3 length equals 13 residues. DNA for the CDR3: TGTGCCAGCAGTCCAAGGAACTACGGGGAGCTGTTTTTT. It translates to CASSPRNYGELFF.

This clone was counted only a few times. V usage is TRBV2 and J usage is TRBJ1-4; D remains ambiguous. Germline V gene lookup returns CDR1 SNHLY and CDR2 FYNNEI. V gave up 3 bases and J gave up 5 bases, with 7 bases separating them. There are 13 residues in the CDR3. The CDR3 DNA sequence: TGTGCCAGCAGTGAGGAGGCGAATGAAAAACTGTTTTTT. This translates into CASSEEANEKLFF. Complete variable domain (other parts from reference TRBV2 and TRBJ1-4): EPEVTQTPSHQVTQMGQEVILRCVPISNHLYFYWYRQILGQKVEFLVSFYNNEISEKSEIFDDQFSVERPDGSNFTLKIRSTKLEDSAMYFCASSEEANEKLFFGSGTQLSVL.

In this sample, this clone turned up a few times. This rearrangement joins TRBV18 to TRBJ1-2; TRBD1 might be the D (5 bases). There are 15 residues in the CDR3. V was cut by 2 bases and J by 0 bases, with 10 bases left in between. Germline lookup yields CDR1 KGHSH and CDR2 LQKENI. This chain's CDR3 is CASSPETEANYGYTF. The DNA of the CDR3 is TGTGCCAGCTCACCAGAGACAGAAGCTAACTATGGCTACACCTTC.

This chain connects TRBV14 to TRBJ2-5, with 9 bases fitting TRBD2. Germline V gives CDR1 SGHDN, CDR2 FVKESK. The CDR3 runs 18 residues. With 4 bases clipped from V and 4 bases from J, the junction kept 16 bases outside the gene matches. The CDR3 coding sequence is TGTGCCAGCAGCCCGACCCTGGCGCGCGGGGGGGCCAGAGAGACCCAGTACTTC. Translating gives CASSPTLARGGARETQYF.

The chain has TRBV19 and TRBJ1-2; TRBD1 aligns across 9 bases. V lost 5 bases, J lost 4 bases, and 14 bases stayed unmatched. The CDR3 has 17 amino acids. From germline, CDR1 is LNHDA and CDR2 SQIVND (reference sequence). As DNA, the CDR3 is TGTGCCAGTAGTGCCCCGGGACAGGGCTTCTTGGGCTATGGCTACACCTTC. It encodes CASSAPGQGFLGYGYTF. Full variable domain (outside the CDR3, taken from reference TRBV19 and TRBJ1-2): DGGITQSPKYLFRKEGQNVTLSCEQNLNHDAMYWYRQDPGQGLRLIYYSQIVNDFQKGDIAEGYSVSREKKESFPLTVTSAQKNPTAFYLCASSAPGQGFLGYGYTFGSGTRLTVV.

V gene TRBV7-2 combines with J gene TRBJ2-7; tentative D call: TRBD1 (5 bases). The V and J ends lost 2 bases and 4 bases respectively, with 15 bases between them. CDR1 SGHTA and CDR2 FQGNSA come from the germline V gene. The CDR3 has 15 amino acids. CDR3 bases: TGTGCCAGCAGCTTACGCCTTAGGGGAATTTACGAGCAGTACTTC. Its protein product is CASSLRLRGIYEQYF.

The rearrangement uses TRBV19 and TRBJ1-2, with D hard to call. Trimming pared 3 bases from V and 3 bases from J, leaving 8 bases between. The CDR3 is 13 residues long. Germline-derived CDR1 and CDR2 are LNHDA and SQIVND (reference sequence). The DNA of the CDR3 is TGTGCCAGTAGTATTTGGCCCTACTATGGCTACACCTTC. Translation gives CASSIWPYYGYTF.

The chain joins TRBV12-5 to TRBJ1-4; 10 nucleotides match TRBD1. CDR3 length: 14 amino acids. With V trimmed by 5 bases and J by 8 bases, 5 bases remained unmatched. Germline CDR1 and CDR2: LGHNT and FRNRAP. The CDR3 spells CASGGDRGDEKLFF. The CDR3 DNA is TGTGCTAGTGGTGGGGACAGGGGAGACGAAAAACTGTTTTTT.

The chain has TRBV6-5 and TRBJ2-3, with TRBD1 identical over 9 bases. Germline CDR1 MNHEY, CDR2 SVGAGI. The CDR3 is 15 amino acids. With 7 bases clipped from V and 1 base from J, the junction kept 6 bases outside the gene matches. The CDR3 coding sequence is TGTGCCAGCACCTTCCGGGACAGGGGCACAGATACGCAGTATTTT. This gives the protein CASTFRDRGTDTQYF.

This chain joins TRBV18 and TRBJ2-5; 7 bases agree with TRBD1. Per the germline V gene, CDR1 is KGHSH and CDR2 is LQKENI. The trim removed 1 base at V and 5 bases at J, leaving 7 bases unmatched. The CDR3 loop spans 15 amino acids. CDR3 bases: TGTGCCAGCTCACCACGTGACAGGGTCCGCGAGACCCAGTACTTC. This sequence encodes CASSPRDRVRETQYF.

This sequence joins TRBV12-3 or TRBV12-4 and TRBJ2-4; TRBD1 matches 7 bases. V was clipped by 8 bases and J by 7 bases; unmatched bases: 5. CDR3 length: 12 residues. This chain's CDR3 is CASGLQGNIQYF. The CDR3 region has the DNA TGTGCCAGCGGATTACAGGGGAACATTCAGTACTTC.

CDR3 nucleotides: TGCAGCGTTGAAGTGGACAGGAATTTAGGTCAGCCCCAGCATTTT. Protein: CSVEVDRNLGQPQHF. This chain connects TRBV29-1 to TRBJ1-5; TRBD1 matches at 7 bases. The CDR3 is made up of 15 amino acids. Germline V CDR1 and CDR2: SQVTM, ANQGSEA. V trimming: 1 base; J trimming: 6 bases; junction bases outside the gene matches: 9. The full variable domain, rest sourced from reference TRBV29-1 and TRBJ1-5, is SAVISQKPSRDICQRGTSLTIQCQVDSQVTMMFWYRQQPGQSLTLIATANQGSEATYESGFVIDKFPISRPNLTFSTLTVSNMSPEDSSIYLCSVEVDRNLGQPQHFGDGTRLSIL.

A single count supports this clone. The chain employs TRBV5-4 and TRBJ2-1, with D perhaps matching TRBD1 (6 bases). Looked up from germline, CDR1 is SGHNT and CDR2 is YYREEE (reference sequence). V shed 2 bases and J shed 5 bases, with 14 bases lying between them. This CDR3 region has 15 residues. CDR3 nucleotide sequence: TGTGCCAGCAGCTTAGTTGGGGGCCCTCACAATGAGCAGTTCTTC. Its protein is CASSLVGGPHNEQFF.

This sequence joins TRBV28 and TRBJ1-6; unclear D gene. The V gene lost 3 bases and the J gene lost 1 base, with 7 bases spanning the gap. This CDR3 contains 15 residues. From germline, CDR1 is MDHEN and CDR2 SYDVKM. The DNA for the CDR3 is TGTGCCAGCAGTTTGGCCAGGTCCTATAATTCACCCCTCCACTTT. Its translation: CASSLARSYNSPLHF.

The chain recombines TRBV6-6 with TRBJ1-1; D might be TRBD1 (5 bases). V lost 6 bases and J lost 1, with 12 bases in between. The germline CDR1 and CDR2 sequences are MNHNY and SVGAGI (reference sequence). There are 14 residues in the CDR3. CDR3 region: CASSRGLGNTEAFF. The CDR3, as DNA: TGTGCCAGCAGCCGGGGGTTAGGGAACACTGAAGCTTTCTTT.

This clone was observed once. This chain connects TRBV5-1 to TRBJ1-1; D remains unclear. V was shortened by 1 base and J by 5 bases, with 6 bases between the two germline ends. Germline lookup yields CDR1 SGHRS and CDR2 YFSETQ. The CDR3 is 12 residues long. The CDR3 loop is CASSLTGTEAFF. The CDR3 DNA reads TGCGCCAGCAGCTTGACCGGGACTGAAGCTTTCTTT.

The chain combines TRBV20-1 with TRBJ2-7; D gene ambiguous. V was pared by 5 bases and J by 5 bases, with 10 bases between. The CDR3 has 11 amino acids. The germline V gene has CDR1 DFQATT and CDR2 SNEGSKA (reference sequence). The CDR3 DNA reads TGCAGTGCTCTCAACCGGGACGAGCAGTACTTC. Translating gives CSALNRDEQYF.

V is TRBV19 and J is TRBJ2-7, with D possibly being TRBD1 (6 bases). Germline CDR1 and CDR2: LNHDA and SQIVND (reference sequence). Trimming left V 2 bases short and J 0 bases short, with 8 bases between. The CDR3 runs to 14 residues. This chain's CDR3 is CASSITGTSYEQYF. The DNA of the CDR3 is TGTGCCAGTAGTATAACAGGGACCTCCTACGAGCAGTACTTC.

The rearrangement uses TRBV5-1 and TRBJ1-2; D call uncertain. The CDR3 has 14 amino acids. Germline CDR1 and CDR2: SGHRS and YFSETQ. V lost 0 bases to trimming and J lost 2 bases, with 8 bases between them. The CDR3 DNA reads as TGCGCCAGCAGCTTGGATGCAGCGAACTATGGCTACACCTTC. Translated: CASSLDAANYGYTF. Filled out from reference TRBV5-1 and TRBJ1-2, the complete variable domain reads KAGVTQTPRYLIKTRGQQVTLSCSPISGHRSVSWYQQTPGQGLQFLFEYFSETQRNKGNFPGRFSGRQFSNSRSEMNVSTLELGDSALYLCASSLDAANYGYTFGSGTRLTVV.

The V call is TRBV7-3, the J call TRBJ2-5, with 8 bases that match TRBD1. The junction had 6 bases not matched to a gene; V was cut back by 2 bases and J by 7 bases. CDR1 is SGHTA and CDR2 is FQGTGA in the germline V gene. CDR3 length equals 14 residues. In DNA, the CDR3 is TGTGCCAGCAGCTTATCAGGGGGCCAGGGGACCCAGTACTTC. This translates into CASSLSGGQGTQYF.

This clone was detected a few times. The CDR3 protein is CASKNDRVNTEAFF. Written as DNA, the CDR3 is TGTGCCAGCAAAAACGACAGGGTGAACACTGAAGCTTTCTTT. The gene calls are TRBV6-4 and TRBJ1-1, with 7 bases fitting TRBD1. Germline V gene data show CDR1 as MRHNA and CDR2 as SNTAGT. The CDR3 covers 14 residues. After removal of 7 bases from V and 0 bases from J, the junction contained 5 bases not matched to a gene.